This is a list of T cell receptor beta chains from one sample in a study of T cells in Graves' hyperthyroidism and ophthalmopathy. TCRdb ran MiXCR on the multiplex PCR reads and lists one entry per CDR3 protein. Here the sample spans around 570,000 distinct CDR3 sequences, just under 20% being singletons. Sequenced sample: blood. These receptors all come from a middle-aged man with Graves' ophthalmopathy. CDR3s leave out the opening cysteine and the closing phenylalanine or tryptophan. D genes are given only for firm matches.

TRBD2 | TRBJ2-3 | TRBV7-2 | ASRSLAGVLTPSTDTQY
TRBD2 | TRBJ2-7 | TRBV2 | ASNAWGLAGGTEQY
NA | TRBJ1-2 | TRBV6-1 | ASRLPDYGYT
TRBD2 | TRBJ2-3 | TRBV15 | ATSSLLRLAGGLTDTQY
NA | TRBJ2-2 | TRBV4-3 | ASSRGGGGMNTGELF
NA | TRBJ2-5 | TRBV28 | ASSSRPGGETQY
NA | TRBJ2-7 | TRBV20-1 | SARTGTWTSYEQY
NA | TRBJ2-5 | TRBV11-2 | ASSLGVTGKETQY
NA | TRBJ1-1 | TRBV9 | ASSIRGGSEAF
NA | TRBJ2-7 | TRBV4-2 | ASSPDSSTYEQY
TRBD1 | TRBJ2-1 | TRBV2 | ASSGLTGGWDEQF
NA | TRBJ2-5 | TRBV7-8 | ASSLARPQETQY
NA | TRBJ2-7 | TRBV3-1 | ASSQEGVGEQY
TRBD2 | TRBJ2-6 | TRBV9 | ASSVAGGGSGANVLT
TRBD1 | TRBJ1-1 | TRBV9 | ASSANRDRGTNTEAF
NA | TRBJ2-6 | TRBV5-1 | ASGPGGTGANVLT
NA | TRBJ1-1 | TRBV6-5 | ASSYQVNTEAF
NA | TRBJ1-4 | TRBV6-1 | ASILAGTRGEKLF
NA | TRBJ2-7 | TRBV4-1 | ASSQDWGLEQY
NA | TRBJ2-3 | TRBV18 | ASSFREADTQY
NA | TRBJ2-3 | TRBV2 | ASSEAGAVTLDTQY
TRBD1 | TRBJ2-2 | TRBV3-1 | ASSLQGAINTGELF
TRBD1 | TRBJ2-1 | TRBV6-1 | ASRMTGNNEQL
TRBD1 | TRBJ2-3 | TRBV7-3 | ASSRRTGGLDTQY
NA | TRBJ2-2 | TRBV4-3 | ASSQEVRTLGGELF
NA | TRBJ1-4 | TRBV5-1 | ASSQTGGTNEKLF
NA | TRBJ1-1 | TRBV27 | ASRGLSRTEAF
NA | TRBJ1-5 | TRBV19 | ASSGPGVYQPQH
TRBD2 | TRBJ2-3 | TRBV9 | ASSATRGLAGDTQY
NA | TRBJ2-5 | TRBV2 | ASTVAVVWETQY
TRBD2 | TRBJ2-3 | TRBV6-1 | ATQPYSGGKDTQY
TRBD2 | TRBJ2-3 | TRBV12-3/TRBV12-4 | ASSKREGADTQY
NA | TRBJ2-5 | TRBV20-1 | SGPRQETQY
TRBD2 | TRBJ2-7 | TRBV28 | ASSLSPGLAGVEQY
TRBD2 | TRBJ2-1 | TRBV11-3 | ASSLDGGGNEQF
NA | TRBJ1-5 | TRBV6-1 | ASSESGAAVGAPQH
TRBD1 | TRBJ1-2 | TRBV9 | ASSATTGREYGYT
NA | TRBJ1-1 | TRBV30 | AWNVDENTEAF
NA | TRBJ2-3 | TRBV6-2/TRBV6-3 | ASSYSSLPTDTQY
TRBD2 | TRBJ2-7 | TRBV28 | ASSNPPGLAGGGAYEQY
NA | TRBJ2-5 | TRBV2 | ASSEGRWETQY
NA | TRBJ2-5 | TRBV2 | ASRPGTQY
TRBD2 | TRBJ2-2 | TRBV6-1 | ASSVGGSDTGELF
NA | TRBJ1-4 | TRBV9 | ASSVASATNEKLF
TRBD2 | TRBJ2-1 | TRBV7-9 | ASSDTSGGAPYNEQF
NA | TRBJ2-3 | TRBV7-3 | ASSLGARGTDTQY
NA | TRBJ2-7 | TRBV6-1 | ASSERGGASGSYEQY
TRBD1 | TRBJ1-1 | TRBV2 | ASSKGQGDTEAF
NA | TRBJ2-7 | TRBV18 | ASSPRAQGRYEQH
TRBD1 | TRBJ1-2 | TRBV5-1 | ASSLRQGQDYGYT
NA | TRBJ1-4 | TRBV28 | ASSLKAGKLF
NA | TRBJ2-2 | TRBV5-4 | ASSKASSGTLGELF
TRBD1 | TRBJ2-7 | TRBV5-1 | ASSPSTDRPPDEQY
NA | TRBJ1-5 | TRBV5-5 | ASSLEGGQPQH
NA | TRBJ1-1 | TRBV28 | ASSLGRATEAF
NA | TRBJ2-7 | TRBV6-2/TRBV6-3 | ASSYPQGRSYEQY
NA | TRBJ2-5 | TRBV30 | AWSVPPMPTQY
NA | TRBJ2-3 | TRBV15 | ATSSRTGTDTQY
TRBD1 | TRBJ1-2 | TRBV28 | ASRQPLGTEYGYT
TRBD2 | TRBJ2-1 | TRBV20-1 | SASPAGKNEQF